This T cell receptor beta chain was sequenced in a study of early T cells in non-severe SARS-CoV-2 infection. Study as a whole: Bulk RNA from unsorted whole blood was sequenced; chains were unpaired. Broader study findings: VDJdb-based annotation leaned toward anti-spike CD8 responses and missed private and CD4 specificities.

A few counts support this clonotype. The antigen is not known. Germline loops: CDR1 MDHEN, CDR2 SYDVKM. The CDR3 consists of 15 residues. V lost 6 bases and J lost 1; bases outside the gene matches: 6. cDNA molecules, individually, were tagged with unique molecular identifiers. Each CDR3 protein is one row after TCRdb ran MiXCR on the 5' RACE reads. The sample has about 100,000 distinct CDR3 sequences, about 13% seen once. The sample comprised whole blood. The chain links TRBV28 to TRBJ1-5; the match to TRBD1 covers 7 bases. The clonotype originates from an adult who was a healthcare worker with PCR-confirmed SARS-CoV-2 infection or an uninfected control (not recorded which). This CDR3 reads CASSPGGASNQPQHF. The CDR3 DNA reads as TGTGCCAGCAGCCCAGGGGGTGCAAGCAATCAGCCCCAGCATTTT.